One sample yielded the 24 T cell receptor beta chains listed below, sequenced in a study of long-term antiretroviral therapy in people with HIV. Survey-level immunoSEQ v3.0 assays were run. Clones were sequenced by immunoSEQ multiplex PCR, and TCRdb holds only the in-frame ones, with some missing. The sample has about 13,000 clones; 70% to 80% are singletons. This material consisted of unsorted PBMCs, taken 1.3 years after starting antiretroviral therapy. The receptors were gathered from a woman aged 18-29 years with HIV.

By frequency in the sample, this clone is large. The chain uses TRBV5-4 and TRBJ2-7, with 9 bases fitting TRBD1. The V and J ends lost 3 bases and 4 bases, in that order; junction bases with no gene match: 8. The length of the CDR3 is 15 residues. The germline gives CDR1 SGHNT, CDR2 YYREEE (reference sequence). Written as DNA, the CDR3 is TGTGCCAGCAGCTCCCGTGGACAGGGGAAGTACGAGCAGTACTTC. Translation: CASSSRGQGKYEQYF.

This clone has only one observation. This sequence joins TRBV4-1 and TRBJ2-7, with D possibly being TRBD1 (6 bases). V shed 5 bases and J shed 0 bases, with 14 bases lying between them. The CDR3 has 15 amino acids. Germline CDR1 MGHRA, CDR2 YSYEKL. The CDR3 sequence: CASSFNKGDSYEQYF. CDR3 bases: TGCGCCAGCAGCTTTAATAAGGGGGACTCCTACGAGCAGTACTTC.

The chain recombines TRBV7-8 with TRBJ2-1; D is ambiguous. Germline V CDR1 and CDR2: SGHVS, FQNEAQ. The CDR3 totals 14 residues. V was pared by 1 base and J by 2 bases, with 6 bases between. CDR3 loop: CASSLDRAYNEQFF. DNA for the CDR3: TGTGCCAGCAGCTTAGACCGTGCCTACAATGAGCAGTTCTTC.

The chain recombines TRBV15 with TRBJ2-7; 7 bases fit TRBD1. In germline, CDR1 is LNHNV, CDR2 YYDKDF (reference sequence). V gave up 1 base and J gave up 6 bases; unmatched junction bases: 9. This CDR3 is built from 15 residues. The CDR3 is CATSRAPGQQSEQYF. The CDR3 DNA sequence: TGTGCCACCAGCAGAGCGCCGGGACAGCAGAGCGAGCAGTACTTC. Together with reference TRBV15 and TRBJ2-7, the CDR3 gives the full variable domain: DAMVIQNPRYQVTQFGKPVTLSCSQTLNHNVMYWYQQKSSQAPKLLFHYYDKDFNNEADTPDNFQSRRPNTSFCFLDIRSPGLGDTAMYLCATSRAPGQQSEQYFGPGTRLTVT.

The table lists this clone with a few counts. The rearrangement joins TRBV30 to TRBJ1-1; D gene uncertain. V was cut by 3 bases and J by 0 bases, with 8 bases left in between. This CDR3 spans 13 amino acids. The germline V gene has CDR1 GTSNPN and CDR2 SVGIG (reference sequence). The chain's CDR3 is CAWSLNLNTEAFF. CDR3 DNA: TGTGCCTGGAGCCTCAATCTGAACACTGAAGCTTTCTTT.

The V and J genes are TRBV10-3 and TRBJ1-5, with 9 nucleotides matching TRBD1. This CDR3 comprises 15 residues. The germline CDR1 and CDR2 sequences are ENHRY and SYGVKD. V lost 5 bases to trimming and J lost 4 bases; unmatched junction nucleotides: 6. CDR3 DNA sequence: TGTGCCATCAGTTCGGGACAGGGCGGGAATCAGCCCCAGCATTTT. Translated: CAISSGQGGNQPQHF.

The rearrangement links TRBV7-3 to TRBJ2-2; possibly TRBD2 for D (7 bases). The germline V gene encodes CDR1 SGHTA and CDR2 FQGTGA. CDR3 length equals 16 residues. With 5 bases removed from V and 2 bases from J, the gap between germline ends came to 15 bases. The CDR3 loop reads CASSPPGGLNTGELFF. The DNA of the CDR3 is TGTGCCAGCAGCCCCCCCGGGGGGCTAAACACCGGGGAGCTGTTTTTT.

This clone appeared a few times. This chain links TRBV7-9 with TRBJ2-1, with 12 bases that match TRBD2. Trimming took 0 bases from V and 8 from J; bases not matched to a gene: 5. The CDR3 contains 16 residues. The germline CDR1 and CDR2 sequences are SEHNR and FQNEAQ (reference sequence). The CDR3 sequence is CASSLAASGGGYEQFF. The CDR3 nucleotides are TGTGCCAGCAGCTTAGCGGCTAGCGGGGGGGGATATGAGCAGTTCTTC. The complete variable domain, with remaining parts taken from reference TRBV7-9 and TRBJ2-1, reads DTGVSQNPRHKITKRGQNVTFRCDPISEHNRLYWYRQTLGQGPEFLTYFQNEAQLEKSRLLSDRFSAERPKGSFSTLEIQRTEQGDSAMYLCASSLAASGGGYEQFFGPGTRLTVL.

CDR3 sequence reads: CASSVGFRAREGTGELFF. The CDR3 region has the DNA TGTGCCAGCAGCGTAGGGTTCCGGGCAAGGGAGGGCACCGGGGAGCTGTTTTTT. The chain has TRBV9 and TRBJ2-2; 7 nucleotides align to TRBD2. This CDR3 is built from 18 residues. The V gene's germline CDR1 is SGDLS and CDR2 YYNGEE. Trimming removed 0 bases from V and 4 bases from J; junction bases left unmatched: 12.

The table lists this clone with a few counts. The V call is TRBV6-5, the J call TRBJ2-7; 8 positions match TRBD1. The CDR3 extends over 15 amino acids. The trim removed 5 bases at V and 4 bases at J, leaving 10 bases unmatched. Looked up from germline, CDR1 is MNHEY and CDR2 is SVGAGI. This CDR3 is CASSLTDRASYEQYF. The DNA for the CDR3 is TGTGCCAGCAGTCTTACGGACAGGGCATCGTACGAGCAGTACTTC.

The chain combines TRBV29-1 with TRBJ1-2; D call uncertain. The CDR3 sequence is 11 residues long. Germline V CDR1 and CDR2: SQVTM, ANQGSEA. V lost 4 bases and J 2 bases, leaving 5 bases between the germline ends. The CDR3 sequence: CSVAENYGYTF. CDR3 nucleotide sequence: TGCAGCGTTGCGGAGAACTATGGCTACACCTTC.

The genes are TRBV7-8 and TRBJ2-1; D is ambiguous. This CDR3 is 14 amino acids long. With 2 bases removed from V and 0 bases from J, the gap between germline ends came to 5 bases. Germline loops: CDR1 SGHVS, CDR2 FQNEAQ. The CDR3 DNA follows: TGTGCCAGCAGCTTAAGTTTCTCCTACAATGAGCAGTTCTTC. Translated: CASSLSFSYNEQFF.

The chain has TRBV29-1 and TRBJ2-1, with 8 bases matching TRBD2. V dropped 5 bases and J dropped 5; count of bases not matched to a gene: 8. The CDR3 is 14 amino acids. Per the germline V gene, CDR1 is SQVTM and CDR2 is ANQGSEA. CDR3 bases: TGCAGCGTTCCCCCCAGCGGGGGTGACAATGAGCAGTTCTTC. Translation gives CSVPPSGGDNEQFF.

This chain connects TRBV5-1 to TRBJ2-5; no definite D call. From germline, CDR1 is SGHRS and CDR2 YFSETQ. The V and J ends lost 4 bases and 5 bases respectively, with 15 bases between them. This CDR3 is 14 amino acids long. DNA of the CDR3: TGCGCCAGCAGCCCCAGCGCCCGAGTGGAGACCCAGTACTTC. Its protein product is CASSPSARVETQYF.

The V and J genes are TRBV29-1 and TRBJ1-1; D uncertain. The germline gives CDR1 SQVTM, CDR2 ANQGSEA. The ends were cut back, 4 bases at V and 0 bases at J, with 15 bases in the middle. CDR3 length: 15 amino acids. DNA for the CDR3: TGCAGCGTTGCGGCCGGGTGGGGAATGAACACTGAAGCTTTCTTT. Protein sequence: CSVAAGWGMNTEAFF.

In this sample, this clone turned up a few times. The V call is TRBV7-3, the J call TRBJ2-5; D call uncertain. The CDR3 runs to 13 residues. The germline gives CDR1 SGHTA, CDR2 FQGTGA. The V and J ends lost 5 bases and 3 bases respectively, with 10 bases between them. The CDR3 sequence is CASSRNIEETQYF. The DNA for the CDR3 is TGTGCCAGCAGCCGAAATATAGAAGAGACCCAGTACTTC. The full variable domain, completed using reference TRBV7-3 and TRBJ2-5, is GAGVSQTPSNKVTEKGKYVELRCDPISGHTALYWYRQSLGQGPEFLIYFQGTGAADDSGLPNDRFFAVRPEGSVSTLKIQRTERGDSAVYLCASSRNIEETQYFGPGTRLLVL.

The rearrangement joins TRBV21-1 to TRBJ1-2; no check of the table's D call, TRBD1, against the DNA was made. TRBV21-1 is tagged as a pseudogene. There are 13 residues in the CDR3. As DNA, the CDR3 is TGTGCCAGCAGCGTTGGACAGGGGCATGGCTACACCTTC. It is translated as CASSVGQGHGYTF.

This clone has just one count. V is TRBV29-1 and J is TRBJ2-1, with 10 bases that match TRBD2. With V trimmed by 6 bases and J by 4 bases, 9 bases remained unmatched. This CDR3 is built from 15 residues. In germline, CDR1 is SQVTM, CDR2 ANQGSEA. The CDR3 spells CSVEKAGGLYNEQFF. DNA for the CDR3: TGCAGCGTAGAAAAAGCGGGGGGGCTTTACAATGAGCAGTTCTTC.

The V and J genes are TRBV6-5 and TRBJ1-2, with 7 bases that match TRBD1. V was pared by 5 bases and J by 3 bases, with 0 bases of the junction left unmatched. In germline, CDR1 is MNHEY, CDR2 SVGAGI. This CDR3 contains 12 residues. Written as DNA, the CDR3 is TGTGCCAGCAGTACAGGGGACTATGGCTACACCTTC. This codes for CASSTGDYGYTF.

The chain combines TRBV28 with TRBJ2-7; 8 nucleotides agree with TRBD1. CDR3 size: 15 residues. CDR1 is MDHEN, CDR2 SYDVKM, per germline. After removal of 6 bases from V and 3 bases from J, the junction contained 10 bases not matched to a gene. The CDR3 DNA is TGTGCCAGCAGAACAGACAGGGGCCATTACTACGAGCAGTACTTC. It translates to CASRTDRGHYYEQYF. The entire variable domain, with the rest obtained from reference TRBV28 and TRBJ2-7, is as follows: DVKVTQSSRYLVKRTGEKVFLECVQDMDHENMFWYRQDPGLGLRLIYFSYDVKMKEKGDIPEGYSVSREKKERFSLILESASTNQTSMYLCASRTDRGHYYEQYFGPGTRLTVT.

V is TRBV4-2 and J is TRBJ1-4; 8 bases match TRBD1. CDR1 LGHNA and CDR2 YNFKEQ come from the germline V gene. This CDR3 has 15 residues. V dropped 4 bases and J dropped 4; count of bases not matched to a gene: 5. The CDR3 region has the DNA TGTGCCAGCAGCCCAGGGGGCGGGGATAATGAAAAACTGTTTTTT. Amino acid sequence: CASSPGGGDNEKLFF.

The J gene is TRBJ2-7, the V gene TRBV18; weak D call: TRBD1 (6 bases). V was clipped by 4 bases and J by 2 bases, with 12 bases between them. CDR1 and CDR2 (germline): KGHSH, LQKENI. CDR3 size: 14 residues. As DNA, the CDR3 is TGTGCCAGCTCACAAACAGGGTCACCCTACGAGCAGTACTTC. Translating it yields CASSQTGSPYEQYF.

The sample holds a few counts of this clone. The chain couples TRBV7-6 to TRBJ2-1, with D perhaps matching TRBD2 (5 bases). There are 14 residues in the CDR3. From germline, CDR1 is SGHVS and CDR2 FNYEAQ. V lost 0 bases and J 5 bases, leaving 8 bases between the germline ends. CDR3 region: CASSLADLDNEQFF. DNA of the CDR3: TGTGCCAGCAGCTTAGCGGACTTAGACAATGAGCAGTTCTTC.

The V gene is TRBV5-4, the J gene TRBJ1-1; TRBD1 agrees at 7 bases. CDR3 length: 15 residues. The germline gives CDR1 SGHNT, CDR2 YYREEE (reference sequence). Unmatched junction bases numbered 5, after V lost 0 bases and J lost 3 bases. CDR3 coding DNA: TGTGCCAGCAGCTTGGACAGGGGTGGGGACACTGAAGCTTTCTTT. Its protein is CASSLDRGGDTEAFF.